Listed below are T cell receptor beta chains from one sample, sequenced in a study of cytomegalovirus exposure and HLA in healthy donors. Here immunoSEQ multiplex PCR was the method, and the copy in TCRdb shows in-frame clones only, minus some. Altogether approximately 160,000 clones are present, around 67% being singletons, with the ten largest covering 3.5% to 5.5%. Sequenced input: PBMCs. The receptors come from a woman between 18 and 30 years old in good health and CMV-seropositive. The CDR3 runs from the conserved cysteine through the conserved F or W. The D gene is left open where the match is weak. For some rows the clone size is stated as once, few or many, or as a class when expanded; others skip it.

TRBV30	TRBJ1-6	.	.	TGTGCCTGGACCCAGGGTCCGCGTTCACCCCTCCACTTT	CAWTQGPRSPLHF
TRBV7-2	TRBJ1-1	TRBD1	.	TGTGCCAGCAGCCCACAGGGGAAGGACACTGAAGCTTTCTTT	CASSPQGKDTEAFF
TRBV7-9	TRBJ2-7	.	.	TGTTCCAGCAGCTTAGCGCCGGGACAACAGTACTTC	CSSSLAPGQQYF
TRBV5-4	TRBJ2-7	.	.	TGTGCCAGCAGAACGACCGGGTCATCCTACGAGCAGTACTTC	CASRTTGSSYEQYF
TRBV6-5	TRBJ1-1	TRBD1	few	TGTGCCAGCATCTACCGGACAGGGTGGAACACTGAAGCTTTCTTT	CASIYRTGWNTEAFF
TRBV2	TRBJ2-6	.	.	TGTGCCAGCAGCCCCCAGGATACTGGGGCCAACGTCCTGACTTTC	CASSPQDTGANVLTF
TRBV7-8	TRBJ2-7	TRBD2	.	TGTGCCAGCAGCTCCTTTAGCGGGAGGGCCCTCGACGAGCAGTACTTC	CASSSFSGRALDEQYF
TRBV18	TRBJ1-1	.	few	TGTGCCAGCTCACCTTGGCTCAGGTCAGGCCCTGACAACACTGAAGCTTTCTTT	CASSPWLRSGPDNTEAFF
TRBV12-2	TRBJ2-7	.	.	TGTGCAAGTCGTCCGGACAGGGGGGGCTACGAGCAGTACTTC	CASRPDRGGYEQYF
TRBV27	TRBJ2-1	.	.	TGTGCCAGCAGTACCGGGACTCCAATAACGCAGTTCTTC	CASSTGTPITQFF
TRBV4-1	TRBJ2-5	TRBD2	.	TGCGCCAGCAGCCAAAGCGGGACTAGCGGGAGGGCAGGAGAGACCCAGTACTTC	CASSQSGTSGRAGETQYF
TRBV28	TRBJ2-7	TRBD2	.	TGTGCCACTCAGAGCAACGGACTAGCGGGAGGTTTTACCTACGAGCAGTACTTC	CATQSNGLAGGFTYEQYF
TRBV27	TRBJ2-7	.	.	TGTGCCAGCAGTTTGACAGCAGGTCACTTAACGCAGTACTTC	CASSLTAGHLTQYF